This T cell receptor (beta chain) was sequenced in a study of cytomegalovirus exposure and HLA in healthy donors. The CDR3 consists of 16 residues. With 2 bases clipped from V and 3 bases from J, the junction kept 7 bases outside the gene matches. The germline gives CDR1 LGHNA, CDR2 YNFKEQ. PCR amplification relied on 60 Vbeta primers (plus 13 Jbeta primers). Profiled with immunoSEQ multiplex PCR; TCRdb holds only in-frame clones, not every one. The sample holds about 160,000 clones, approximately 81% seen once. This clonotype was sampled from a man between 18 and 35 years old in good health and CMV-seronegative. The sequenced sample was PBMCs. The gene calls are TRBV4-2 and TRBJ2-3, with 8 positions matching TRBD2. CDR3 sequence (DNA): TGTGCCAGCAGCCAACGTCCGGGCGGGAGGACAGATACGCAGTATTTT. It is translated as CASSQRPGGRTDTQYF.